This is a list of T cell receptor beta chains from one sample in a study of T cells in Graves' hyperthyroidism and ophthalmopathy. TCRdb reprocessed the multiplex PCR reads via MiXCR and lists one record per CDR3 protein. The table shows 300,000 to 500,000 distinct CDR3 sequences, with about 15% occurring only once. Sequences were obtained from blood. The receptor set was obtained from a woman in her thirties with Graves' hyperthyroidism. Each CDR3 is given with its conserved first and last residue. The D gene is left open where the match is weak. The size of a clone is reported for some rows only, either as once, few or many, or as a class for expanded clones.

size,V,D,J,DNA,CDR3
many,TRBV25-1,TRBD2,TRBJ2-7,TGTGCCAGCACTAAAGCGGGGCTAGGCTACGAGCAGTACTTC,CASTKAGLGYEQYF
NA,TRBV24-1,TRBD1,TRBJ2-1,TGTGCCACCAGTGATCCAGGGGGCAGGACGTCCTACAATGGGCAGTTCTTC,CATSDPGGRTSYNGQFF
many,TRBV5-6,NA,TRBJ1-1,TGTGCCAGCTCGTCCACCGGGAACACTGAAGCTTTCTTT,CASSSTGNTEAFF
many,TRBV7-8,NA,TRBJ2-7,TGTGCCAGCAGCTTACTAGGTGCGGGCTACGAGCAGTACTTC,CASSLLGAGYEQYF
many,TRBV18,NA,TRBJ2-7,TGTGCCAGCTCTCTCAGCCGGGACACCTACGAGCAGTACTTC,CASSLSRDTYEQYF
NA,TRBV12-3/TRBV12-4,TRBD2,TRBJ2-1,TGTGCCAGCAGCCCCGGGACTAGCCCCTACAATGAGCAGTTCTTC,CASSPGTSPYNEQFF
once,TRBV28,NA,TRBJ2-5,TGTGCCAGCAGCAGCTTCTGGACGTCGGCGGGAAGGGAAGAGACCCAGTACTTC,CASSSFWTSAGREETQYF
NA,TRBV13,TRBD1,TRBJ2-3,TGTGCCAGCAGCCCCCGGACAGGGACTAGCACAGATACGCAGTATTTT,CASSPRTGTSTDTQYF
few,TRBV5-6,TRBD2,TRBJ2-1,TGTGCCAGCAGCTTTCAAGCGGGAGGGCCCCCTCACTACAATGAGCAGTTCTTC,CASSFQAGGPPHYNEQFF
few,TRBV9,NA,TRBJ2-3,TGTGCCAGCAGCGTCGACCCCGGGGCAGATACGCAGTATTTT,CASSVDPGADTQYF
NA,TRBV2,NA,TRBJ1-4,TGTGCCAGCAGTCGGGACTTTAATGAAAAACTGTTTTTT,CASSRDFNEKLFF